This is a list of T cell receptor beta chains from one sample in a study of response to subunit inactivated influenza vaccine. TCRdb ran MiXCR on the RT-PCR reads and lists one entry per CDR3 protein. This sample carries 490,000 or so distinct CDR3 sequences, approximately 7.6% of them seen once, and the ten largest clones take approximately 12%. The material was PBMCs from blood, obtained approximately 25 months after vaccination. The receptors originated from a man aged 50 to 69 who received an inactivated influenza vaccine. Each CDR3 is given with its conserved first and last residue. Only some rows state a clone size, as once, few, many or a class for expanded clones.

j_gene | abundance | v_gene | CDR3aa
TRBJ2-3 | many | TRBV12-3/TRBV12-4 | CASRGGQGDTAQYF
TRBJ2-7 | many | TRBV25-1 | CASSKTSVTYEQYF
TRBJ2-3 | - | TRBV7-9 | CASSPRFRGIGADTQYF
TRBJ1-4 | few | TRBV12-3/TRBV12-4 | CASRDRVLEKLFF
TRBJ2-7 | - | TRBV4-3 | CASSQVFYEGLAGVAEQYF
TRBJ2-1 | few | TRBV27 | CASRLAGANEQFF
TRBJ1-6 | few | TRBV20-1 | CSARDPSRSYNSPLHF
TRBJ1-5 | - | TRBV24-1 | CATSDWGTENQPQHF
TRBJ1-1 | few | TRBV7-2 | CASSVRQGIAEAFF
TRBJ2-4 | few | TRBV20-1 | CSAGAGQTLAKNIQYF
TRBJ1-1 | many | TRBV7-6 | CASSLGLGTGEAFF
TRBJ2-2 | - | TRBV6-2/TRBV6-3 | CASSSPTWGNTGELFF
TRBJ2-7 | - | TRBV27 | CASSLSSNHEQYF
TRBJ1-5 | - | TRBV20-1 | CSAKGASQPQHF